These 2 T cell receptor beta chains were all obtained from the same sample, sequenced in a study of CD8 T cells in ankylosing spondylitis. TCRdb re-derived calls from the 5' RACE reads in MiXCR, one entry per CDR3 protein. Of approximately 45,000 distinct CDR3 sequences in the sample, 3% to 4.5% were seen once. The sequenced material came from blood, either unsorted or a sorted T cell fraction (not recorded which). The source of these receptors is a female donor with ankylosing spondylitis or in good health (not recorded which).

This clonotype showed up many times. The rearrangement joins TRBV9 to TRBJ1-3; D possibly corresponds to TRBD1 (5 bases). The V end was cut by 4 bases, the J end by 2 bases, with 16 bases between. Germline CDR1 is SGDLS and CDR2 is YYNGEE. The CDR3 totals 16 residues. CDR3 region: CASSLRGTNPGNTIYF. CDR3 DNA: TGTGCCAGCAGCCTTAGGGGCACGAACCCTGGAAACACCATATATTTT. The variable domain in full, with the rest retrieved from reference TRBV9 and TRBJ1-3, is DSGVTQTPKHLITATGQRVTLRCSPRSGDLSVYWYQQSLDQGLQFLIQYYNGEERAKGNILERFSAQQFPDLHSELNLSSLELGDSALYFCASSLRGTNPGNTIYFGEGSWLTVV.

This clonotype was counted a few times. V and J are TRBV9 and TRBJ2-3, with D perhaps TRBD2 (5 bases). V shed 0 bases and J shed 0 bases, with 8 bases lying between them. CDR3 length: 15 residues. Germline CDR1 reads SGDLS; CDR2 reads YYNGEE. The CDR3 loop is CASSVAGVSTDTQYF. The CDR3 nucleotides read TGTGCCAGCAGCGTAGCCGGGGTTAGCACAGATACGCAGTATTTT.